The source of this T cell receptor (beta chain) is a study of radiation and T cells in renal cell carcinoma. V trimming: 6 bases; J trimming: 5 bases; junction bases outside the gene matches: 10. From germline, CDR1 is MRHNA and CDR2 SNTAGT. The length of the CDR3 is 16 residues. Time point reported: baseline pretreatment blood. Treatment given: 15 Gy SBRT to primary tumor, nephrectomy 4 weeks later. The assay was immunoSEQ multiplex PCR, and TCRdb's table has in-frame clones only and misses some. Found here are 150,000 or so clones, around nine tenths of them singletons; the top ten hold around 13%. The TCR originated in a woman aged 45 to 65 with renal cell carcinoma. The source was blood, collected from a patient whose treatment included radiotherapy and nephrectomy. The chain is built from TRBV6-4 and TRBJ2-1, with 10 positions matching TRBD2. The CDR3 sequence is CASRLLTSGANNEQFF. The CDR3 DNA follows: TGTGCCAGCAGGCTCCTCACTAGCGGGGCGAACAATGAGCAGTTCTTC.